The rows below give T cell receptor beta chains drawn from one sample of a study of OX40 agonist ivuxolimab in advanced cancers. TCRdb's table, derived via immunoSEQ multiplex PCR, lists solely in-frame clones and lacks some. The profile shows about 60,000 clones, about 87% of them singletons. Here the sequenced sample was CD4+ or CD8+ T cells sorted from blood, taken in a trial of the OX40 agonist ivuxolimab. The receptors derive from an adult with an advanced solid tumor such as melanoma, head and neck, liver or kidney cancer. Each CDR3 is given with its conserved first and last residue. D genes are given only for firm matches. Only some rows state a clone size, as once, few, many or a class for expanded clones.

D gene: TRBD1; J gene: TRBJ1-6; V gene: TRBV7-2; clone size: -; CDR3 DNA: TGTGCCAGCAGCCCACGCGGGACAGATAATTCACCCCTCCACTTT; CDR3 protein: CASSPRGTDNSPLHF
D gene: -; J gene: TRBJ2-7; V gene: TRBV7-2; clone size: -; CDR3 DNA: TGTGCCAGCAGCTTAGCAAAGACCTACGAGCAGTACTTC; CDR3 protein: CASSLAKTYEQYF
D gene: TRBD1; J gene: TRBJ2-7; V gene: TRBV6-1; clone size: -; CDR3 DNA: TGTGCCAGCACCGCCGGGACAGGGGCCTTCTTC; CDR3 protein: CASTAGTGAFF
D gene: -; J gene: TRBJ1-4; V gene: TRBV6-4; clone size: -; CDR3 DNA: TGTGCCAGCAGTGAGAACTTTGGGGAAAAACTGTTTTTT; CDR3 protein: CASSENFGEKLFF
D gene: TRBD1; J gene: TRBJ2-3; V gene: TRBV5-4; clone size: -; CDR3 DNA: TGTGCCAGCACCCAATCCAGGGGGTCAGATACGCAGTATTTT; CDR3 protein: CASTQSRGSDTQYF
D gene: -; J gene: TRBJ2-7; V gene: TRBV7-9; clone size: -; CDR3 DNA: TGTGCCAGCAGCCCCCTCGTACAGGGTCCCTACGAGCAGTACTTC; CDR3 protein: CASSPLVQGPYEQYF
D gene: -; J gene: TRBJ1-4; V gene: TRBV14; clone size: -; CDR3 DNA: TGTGCCAGCAAGGGGGGCCCTAATGAAAAACTGTTTTTT; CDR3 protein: CASKGGPNEKLFF
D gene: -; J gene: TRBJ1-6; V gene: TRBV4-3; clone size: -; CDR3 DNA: TGCGCCAGCAGCCAAGATATTCCAGGAAGGAATTCACCCCTCCACTTT; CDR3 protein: CASSQDIPGRNSPLHF
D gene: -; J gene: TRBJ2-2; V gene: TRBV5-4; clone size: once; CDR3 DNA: TGTGCCAGCAGACCCGTACCTCCAGAGAACACCGGGGAGCTGTTTTTT; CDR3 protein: CASRPVPPENTGELFF
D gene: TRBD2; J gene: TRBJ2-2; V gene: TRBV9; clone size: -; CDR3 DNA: TGTGCCAGCAGCCCGAGACTAGCGGGGGCACCAAACACCGGGGAGCTGTTTTTT; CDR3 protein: CASSPRLAGAPNTGELFF
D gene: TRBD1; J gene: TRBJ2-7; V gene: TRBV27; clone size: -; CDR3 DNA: TGTGCCACGAGTGCAAAGGGGACAGGGGGTTACGAGCAGTACTTC; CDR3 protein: CATSAKGTGGYEQYF
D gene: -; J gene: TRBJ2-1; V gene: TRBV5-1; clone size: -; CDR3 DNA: TGCGCCAGCGGCCGACTCTCTAGGTCCTACAATGAGCAGTTCTTC; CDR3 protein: CASGRLSRSYNEQFF
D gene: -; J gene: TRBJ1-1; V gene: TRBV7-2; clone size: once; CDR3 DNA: TGTGCCAGCAGCCCCGATCTGGGTTGGAACACTGAAGCTTTCTTT; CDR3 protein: CASSPDLGWNTEAFF
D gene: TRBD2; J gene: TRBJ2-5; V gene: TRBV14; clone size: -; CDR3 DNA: TGTGCCAGCAGCCAAGAGCCGGACGGGGGGGAGACCCAGTACTTC; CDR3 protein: CASSQEPDGGETQYF
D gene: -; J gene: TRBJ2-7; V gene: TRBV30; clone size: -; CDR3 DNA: TGTGCCTGGAGTGTACGTGGGGCGGACGAGCAGTACTTC; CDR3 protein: CAWSVRGADEQYF
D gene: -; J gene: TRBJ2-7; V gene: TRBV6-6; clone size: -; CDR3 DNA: TGTGCCAGCAGCCTCCCGGGATCCGGGCGGTACGAGCAGTACTTC; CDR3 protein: CASSLPGSGRYEQYF
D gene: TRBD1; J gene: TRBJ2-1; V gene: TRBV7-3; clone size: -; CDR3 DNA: TGTGCCAGCGGACAGGGGGGTAGGGATGAGCAGTTCTTC; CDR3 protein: CASGQGGRDEQFF
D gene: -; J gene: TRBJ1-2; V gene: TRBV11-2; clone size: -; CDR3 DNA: TGTGCCAGCAGCTTAGTTGGGGACATCAACTATGGCTACACCTTC; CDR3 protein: CASSLVGDINYGYTF
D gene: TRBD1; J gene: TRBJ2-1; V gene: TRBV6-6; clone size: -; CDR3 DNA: TGTGCCAGCAGACGGGACAGCTCCTACAATGAGCAGTTCTTC; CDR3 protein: CASRRDSSYNEQFF
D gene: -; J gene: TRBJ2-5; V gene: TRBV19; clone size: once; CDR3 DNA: TGTGCCAGTGGGCCGCAGGGTATAGAGACCCAGTACTTC; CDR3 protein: CASGPQGIETQYF
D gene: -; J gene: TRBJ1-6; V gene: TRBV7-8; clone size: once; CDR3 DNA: TGTGCCAGCAGCTTAACACAGAGCTCCTATAATTCACCCCTCCACTTT; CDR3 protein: CASSLTQSSYNSPLHF
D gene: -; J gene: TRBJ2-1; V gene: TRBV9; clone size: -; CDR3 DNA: TGTGCCAGCAGCGTAGAGGGCGGGATCTCCAATGAGCAGTTCTTC; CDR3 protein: CASSVEGGISNEQFF
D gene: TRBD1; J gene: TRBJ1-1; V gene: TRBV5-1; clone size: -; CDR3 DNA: TGCGCCAGCAGCGTGACAGGGATGAACACTGAAGCTTTCTTT; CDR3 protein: CASSVTGMNTEAFF
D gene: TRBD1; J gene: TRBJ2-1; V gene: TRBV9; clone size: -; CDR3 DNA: TGTGTCAGCAGCGTAGCTGGGACAGGGAGATTCGATGAGCAGTTCTTC; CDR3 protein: CVSSVAGTGRFDEQFF
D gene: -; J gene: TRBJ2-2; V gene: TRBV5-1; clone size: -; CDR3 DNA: TGCGCCAGCAGCTTTCAGGTTTACGGGGAGCTGTTTTTT; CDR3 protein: CASSFQVYGELFF
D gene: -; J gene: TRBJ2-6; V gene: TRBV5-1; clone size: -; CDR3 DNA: TGCGCCAGCAGCCCCCCCACGGACTCTGGGGCCAACGTCCTGACTTTC; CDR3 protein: CASSPPTDSGANVLTF
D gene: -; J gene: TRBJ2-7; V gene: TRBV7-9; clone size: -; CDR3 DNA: TGTGCCAGCAGCGCCCAGGGCCACGAGCAGTACTTC; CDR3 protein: CASSAQGHEQYF
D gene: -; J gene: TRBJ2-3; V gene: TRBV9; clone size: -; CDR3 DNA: TGTGCCAGCAGTGCGGAGGCGGGCTTAAGCACAGATACGCAGTATTTT; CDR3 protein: CASSAEAGLSTDTQYF
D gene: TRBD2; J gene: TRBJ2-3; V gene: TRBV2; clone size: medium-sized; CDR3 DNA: TGTGCCAGCAGTGTCAGCGGGACCACAGATACGCAGTATTTT; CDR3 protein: CASSVSGTTDTQYF
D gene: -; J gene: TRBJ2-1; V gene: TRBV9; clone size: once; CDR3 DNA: TGTGCCAGCAGCGTGACAGGTAGGAAACATAATGAGCAGTTCTTC; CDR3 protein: CASSVTGRKHNEQFF
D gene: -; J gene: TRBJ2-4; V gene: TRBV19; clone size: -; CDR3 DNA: TGTGCCAGTAGCTGGGGGGGGGCGCTAGCCAAAAACATTCAGTACTTC; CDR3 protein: CASSWGGALAKNIQYF
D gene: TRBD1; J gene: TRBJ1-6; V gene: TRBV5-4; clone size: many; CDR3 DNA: TGTGCCAGCAGCTTGCGGGACAGTTATTCACCCCTCCACTTT; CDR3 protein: CASSLRDSYSPLHF
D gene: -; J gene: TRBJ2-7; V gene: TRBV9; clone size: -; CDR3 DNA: TGTGCCAGCAGCGTAGCCACGGGTGCCTACGAGCAGTACTTC; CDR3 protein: CASSVATGAYEQYF
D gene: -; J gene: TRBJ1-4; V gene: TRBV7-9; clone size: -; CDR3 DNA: TGTGCCAGCAGCTTAGCAACGCCGGCGGAAAAACTGTTTTTT; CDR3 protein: CASSLATPAEKLFF
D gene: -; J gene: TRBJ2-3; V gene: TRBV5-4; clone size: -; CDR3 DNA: TGTGCCAGCAGCTTAGACCCCCGGCCCACAGATACGCAGTATTTT; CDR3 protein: CASSLDPRPTDTQYF
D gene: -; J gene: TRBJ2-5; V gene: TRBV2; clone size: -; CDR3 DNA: TGTGCCAGCAGTCGGGCAGAGACCCAGTACTTC; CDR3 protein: CASSRAETQYF
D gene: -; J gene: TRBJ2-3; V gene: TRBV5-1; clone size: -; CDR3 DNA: TGCGCCAGCAAGACCCCCGGGGCCACAGATACGCAGTATTTT; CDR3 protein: CASKTPGATDTQYF
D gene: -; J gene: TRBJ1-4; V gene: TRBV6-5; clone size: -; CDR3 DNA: TGTGCCAGCAGTTACTCTGCCAGAGAAAAACTGTTTTTT; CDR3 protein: CASSYSAREKLFF
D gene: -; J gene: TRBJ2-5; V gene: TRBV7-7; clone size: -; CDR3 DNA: TGTGCTAGCAGCCGAACAGGGGGGGAAGAGACCCAGTACTTC; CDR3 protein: CASSRTGGEETQYF
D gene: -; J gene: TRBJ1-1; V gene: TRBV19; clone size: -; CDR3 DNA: TGTGCCAGTGCAGCAGGGAGGAACACTGAAGCTTTCTTT; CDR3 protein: CASAAGRNTEAFF
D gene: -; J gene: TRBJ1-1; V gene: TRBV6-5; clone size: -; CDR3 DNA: TGTGCCAGCAGTTACAATCAAGCCATGAACACTGAAGCTTTCTTT; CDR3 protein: CASSYNQAMNTEAFF
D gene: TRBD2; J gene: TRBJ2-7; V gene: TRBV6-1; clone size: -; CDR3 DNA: TGTGCCAGCAGTATGGCGGGGGGGCTGACCTACGAGCAGTACTTC; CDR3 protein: CASSMAGGLTYEQYF
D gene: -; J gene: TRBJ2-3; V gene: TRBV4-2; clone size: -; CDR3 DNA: TGTGCCAGCAGCCAAGGGTCGGGACCCACCACAGATACGCAGTATTTT; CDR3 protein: CASSQGSGPTTDTQYF
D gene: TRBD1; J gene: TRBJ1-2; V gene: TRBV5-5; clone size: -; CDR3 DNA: TGTGCCAGCAGCTTCCGGCCAGGGGGCGATGCTAACTATGGCTACACCTTC; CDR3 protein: CASSFRPGGDANYGYTF
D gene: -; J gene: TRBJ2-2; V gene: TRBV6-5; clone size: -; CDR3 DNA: TGTGCCAGCAGTTCGACAGGAAGAACCGGGGAGCTGTTTTTT; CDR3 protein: CASSSTGRTGELFF
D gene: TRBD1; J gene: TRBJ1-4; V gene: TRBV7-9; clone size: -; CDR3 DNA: TGTGCCAGCAGCGGAGGGACAGGAAGGCCAAATGAAAAACTGTTTTTT; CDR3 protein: CASSGGTGRPNEKLFF
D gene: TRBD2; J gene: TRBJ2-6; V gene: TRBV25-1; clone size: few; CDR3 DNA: TGTGCCAGCCTCTCGGGGGGGGCAAACTCTGGGGCCAACGTCCTGACTTTC; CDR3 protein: CASLSGGANSGANVLTF
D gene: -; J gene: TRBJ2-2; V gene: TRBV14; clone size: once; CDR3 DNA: TGTGCCAGCAGCCAAATTAAAGTCGGCGGCGGGGAGCTGTTTTTT; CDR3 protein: CASSQIKVGGGELFF
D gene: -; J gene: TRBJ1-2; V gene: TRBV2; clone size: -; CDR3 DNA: TGTGCCAGCAGCCGAGTGTCCGGCTACACCTTC; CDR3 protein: CASSRVSGYTF
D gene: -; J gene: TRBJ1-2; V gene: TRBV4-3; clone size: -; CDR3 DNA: TGCGCCAGCAGCCCGTCCCCGGGGTATGGCTACACCTTC; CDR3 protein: CASSPSPGYGYTF
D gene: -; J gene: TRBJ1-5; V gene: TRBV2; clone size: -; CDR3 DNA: TGTGCCAGCAGTGGGAATGAGGTACGGCAGCCCCAGCATTTT; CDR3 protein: CASSGNEVRQPQHF
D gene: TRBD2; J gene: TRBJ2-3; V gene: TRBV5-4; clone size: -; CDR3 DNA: TGTGCCAGCAGGCGGGACTACCACACAGATACGCAGTATTTT; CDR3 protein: CASRRDYHTDTQYF
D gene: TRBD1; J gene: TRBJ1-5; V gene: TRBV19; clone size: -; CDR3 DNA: TGTGCCAGTAGCCCCGGGACAGGGAATGGAGAGCCCCAGCATTTT; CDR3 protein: CASSPGTGNGEPQHF
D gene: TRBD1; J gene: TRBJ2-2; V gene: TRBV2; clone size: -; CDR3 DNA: TGTGCCAGCAGAGGGACAGGGCAGACCGGGGAGCTGTTTTTT; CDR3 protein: CASRGTGQTGELFF
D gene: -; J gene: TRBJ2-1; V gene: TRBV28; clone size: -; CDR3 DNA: TGTGCCAGCACCCCTAGGGGAGGGGGTTCCTACAATGAGCAGTTCTTC; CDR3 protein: CASTPRGGGSYNEQFF
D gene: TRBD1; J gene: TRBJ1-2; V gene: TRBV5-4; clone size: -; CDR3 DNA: TGTGCCAGCAGCTTGGGGGGGGACAGGGCCTATGGCTACACCTTC; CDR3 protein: CASSLGGDRAYGYTF
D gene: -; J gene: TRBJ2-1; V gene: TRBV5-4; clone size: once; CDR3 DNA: TGTGCCAGCAGTAAAGACCCTCTCTCCTACAATGAGCAGTTCTTC; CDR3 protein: CASSKDPLSYNEQFF